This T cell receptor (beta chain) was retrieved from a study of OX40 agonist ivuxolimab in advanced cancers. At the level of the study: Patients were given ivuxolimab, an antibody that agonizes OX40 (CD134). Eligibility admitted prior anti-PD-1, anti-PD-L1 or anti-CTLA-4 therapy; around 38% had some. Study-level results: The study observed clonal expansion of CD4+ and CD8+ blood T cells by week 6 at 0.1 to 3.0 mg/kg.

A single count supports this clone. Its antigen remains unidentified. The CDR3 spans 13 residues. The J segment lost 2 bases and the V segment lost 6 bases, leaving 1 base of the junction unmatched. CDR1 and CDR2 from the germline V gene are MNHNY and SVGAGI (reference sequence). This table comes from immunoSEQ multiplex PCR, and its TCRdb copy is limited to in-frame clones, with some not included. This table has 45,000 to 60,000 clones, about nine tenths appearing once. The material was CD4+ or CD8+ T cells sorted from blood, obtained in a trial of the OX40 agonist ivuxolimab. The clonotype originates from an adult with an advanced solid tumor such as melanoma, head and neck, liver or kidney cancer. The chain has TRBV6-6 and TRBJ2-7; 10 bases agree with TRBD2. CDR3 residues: CASRLAGAYEQYF. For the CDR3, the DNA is TGTGCCAGCAGGCTAGCGGGAGCCTACGAGCAGTACTTC.